The 27 T cell receptor beta chains presented below share a single source sample, sequenced in a study of shared clonotypes between healthy human individuals. Assay used: immunoSEQ multiplex PCR; TCRdb lists only in-frame clones, some missing. The sample contains around 700,000 clones, approximately 79% of which appear only once. The sequenced sample consisted of memory CD4+ T cells sorted from blood. As for subset: CD45RA-negative fraction. The source of these receptors is a woman between 25 and 40 years old in good health.

This clone has a handful of counts. V usage is TRBV10-2 and J usage is TRBJ2-7; D unresolved. This CDR3 region has 16 residues. Germline assignment: CDR1 WSHSY and CDR2 SAAADI. Trimming took 6 bases from V and 1 from J, leaving 19 bases between them. For the CDR3, the DNA is TGCGCCAGCAGCGGTATACGGCGACCATCTTCCTACGAGCAGTACTTC. This codes for CASSGIRRPSSYEQYF.

The rearrangement uses TRBV25-1 and TRBJ2-5; D tentatively reads TRBD1 or TRBD2 (6 bases each). Trimming left V 2 bases short and J 3 bases short, with 13 bases between. This CDR3 is 15 amino acids long. Germline CDR1 is MGHDK and CDR2 is SYGVNS. CDR3 sequence: CASSEPGGREETQYF. CDR3 DNA: TGTGCCAGCAGTGAACCCGGGGGCAGGGAAGAGACCCAGTACTTC.

V is TRBV2 and J is TRBJ2-1; D tentatively fits TRBD1 or TRBD2 (6 bases each). The length of the CDR3 is 18 residues. Germline values: CDR1 SNHLY, CDR2 FYNNEI. V lost 6 bases and J lost 5, with 26 bases in between. CDR3 in amino acids: CASRYRVGGRRGHNEQFF. The CDR3 DNA reads TGTGCCAGCAGATACAGGGTGGGAGGTCGGCGGGGCCACAATGAGCAGTTCTTC.

The genes are TRBV4-1 and TRBJ2-3; the match to TRBD2 covers 10 bases. This CDR3 has 15 residues. Trimming took 1 base from V and 4 from J; bases not matched to a gene: 2. Germline V gene lookup returns CDR1 MGHRA and CDR2 YSYEKL. The CDR3 loop is CASSQVSGGADTQYF. In nucleotides, the CDR3 is TGCGCCAGCAGCCAAGTGAGCGGGGGGGCAGATACGCAGTATTTT.

With regard to this clone: Other DNA sequences in the sample encode the same CDR3. The V gene is TRBV5-1, the J gene TRBJ2-1, with 9 bases aligning to TRBD2. CDR3 length equals 15 residues. Germline V gene lookup returns CDR1 SGHRS and CDR2 YFSETQ. V lost 4 bases and J lost 2; bases outside the gene matches: 4. This CDR3 is CASSPASGAYNEQFF. Here the CDR3 DNA reads TGCGCCAGCAGCCCAGCTAGCGGGGCCTACAATGAGCAGTTCTTC.

The chain recombines TRBV27 with TRBJ2-2; TRBD1 or TRBD2 may be the D gene (5 bases each). Per the germline V gene, CDR1 is MNHEY and CDR2 is SMNVEV (reference sequence). The CDR3 length is 15 residues. Trimming cost V 5 bases and J 6 bases, with 16 bases left between them. The CDR3 here is CASSLKAQGAGELFF. As DNA, the CDR3 is TGTGCCAGCAGTCTAAAAGCGCAGGGAGCCGGGGAGCTGTTTTTT.

V usage is TRBV28 and J usage is TRBJ2-1, with unresolved D. This CDR3 is built from 14 residues. Germline V gene sequence: CDR1 MDHEN, CDR2 SYDVKM. The V end lost 6 bases, the J end lost 4 bases, and 13 bases lay between the germline ends. DNA of the CDR3: TGTGCCAGCAGGGTGGGTGGGGAATACAATGAGCAGTTCTTC. It encodes CASRVGGEYNEQFF.

The genes are TRBV30 and TRBJ2-3; tentatively, D is TRBD1 (6 bases). V lost 1 base and J 2 bases, leaving 13 bases between the germline ends. Germline V gene data show CDR1 as GTSNPN and CDR2 as SVGIG (reference sequence). The CDR3 runs 15 residues. CDR3 sequence reads: CAWSETGIPTDTQYF. CDR3 in DNA: TGTGCCTGGAGTGAAACAGGGATCCCCACAGATACGCAGTATTTT.

The V call is TRBV21-1, the J call TRBJ2-5; TRBD2 was called by the table and not checked on the DNA. TRBV21-1 is termed a pseudogene. The CDR3 is made up of 18 amino acids. CDR3 in amino acids: CASSLSPGLADKGETQYF. The CDR3 bases are TGTGCCAGCAGCCTAAGCCCGGGACTAGCGGATAAGGGGGAGACCCAGTACTTC.

V gene TRBV5-1 combines with J gene TRBJ2-2; 9 bases are shared with TRBD1. V trimming: 3 bases; J trimming: 7 bases; junction bases outside the gene matches: 7. Germline-derived CDR1 and CDR2 are SGHRS and YFSETQ. This CDR3 has 15 amino acids. The CDR3 DNA reads TGCGCCAGCAGCTCCCGGACAGGGGAGGGCGGGGAGCTGTTTTTT. This encodes CASSSRTGEGGELFF.

The CDR3, as DNA: TGTGCCAGTAGTAGACGCTACGGGACCACAGAGACCTACGAGCAGTACTTC. Translation gives CASSRRYGTTETYEQYF. J is TRBJ2-7 and V is TRBV19, with D perhaps assigned TRBD1 or TRBD2 (5 bases each). Trimming pared 4 bases from V and 2 bases from J, leaving 21 bases between. This CDR3 contains 17 residues. Germline CDR1 LNHDA, CDR2 SQIVND (reference sequence).

There are a few counts of this clone. V and J are TRBV4-1 and TRBJ2-1; 7 bases are a match to TRBD2. The CDR3 contains 17 residues. Trimming removed 4 bases from V and 7 bases from J; junction bases left unmatched: 16. In germline, CDR1 is MGHRA, CDR2 YSYEKL. This CDR3 is CASSLGSGGGGPNEQFF. The CDR3 nucleotides read TGCGCCAGCAGCCTTGGGTCGGGAGGCGGGGGACCGAATGAGCAGTTCTTC.

The chain couples TRBV5-5 to TRBJ2-7, with TRBD1 as a possible D gene (6 bases). The ends were cut back, 2 bases at V and 4 bases at J, with 10 bases in the middle. CDR1 SGHKS and CDR2 YYEKEE come from the germline V gene (reference sequence). The CDR3 length is 13 residues. This chain's CDR3 is CASSFYRAYEQYF. The CDR3 nucleotides are TGTGCCAGCAGCTTCTACAGGGCGTACGAGCAGTACTTC.

This clone was found a few times. This CDR3 reads CAWGQQNTEAFF. The CDR3 DNA reads TGTGCCTGGGGACAGCAGAACACTGAAGCTTTCTTT. The chain employs TRBV30 and TRBJ1-1; maybe TRBD1 (6 bases). The germline V gene has CDR1 GTSNPN and CDR2 SVGIG (reference sequence). V shed 5 bases and J shed 1 base, with 8 bases lying between them. The length of the CDR3 is 12 residues. Full variable domain (rest looked up from reference TRBV30 and TRBJ1-1): SQTIHQWPATLVQPVGSPLSLECTVEGTSNPNLYWYRQAAGRGLQLLFYSVGIGQISSEVPQNLSASRPQDRQFILSSKKLLLSDSGFYLCAWGQQNTEAFFGQGTRLTVV.

V and J are TRBV29-1 and TRBJ1-1; no firm D call. Trimming took 5 bases from V and 5 from J, leaving 15 bases between them. This CDR3 comprises 13 residues. Germline loops: CDR1 SQVTM, CDR2 ANQGSEA. CDR3 region: CSVRAGGNTEAFF. DNA of the CDR3: TGCAGCGTTCGGGCGGGAGGGAATACTGAAGCTTTCTTT.

This clone is a singleton in its sample. The CDR3 DNA reads TGCGCCAGCAGCCAAGCTATGGGTAGAAGACACTACGAGCAGTACTTC. This sequence encodes CASSQAMGRRHYEQYF. V and J are TRBV4-1 and TRBJ2-7; D gene unclear. CDR3 length equals 16 residues. Germline CDR1 and CDR2: MGHRA and YSYEKL. V shed 1 base and J shed 3 bases, with 16 bases lying between them.

This chain uses TRBV7-7 with TRBJ2-1, with 11 bases identical to TRBD2. The CDR3 covers 15 residues. Germline V gives CDR1 SSHAT, CDR2 FNYEAQ (reference sequence). After removal of 5 bases from V and 2 bases from J, the junction contained 2 bases not matched to a gene. The CDR3 DNA is TGTGCCAGCAGCCCGACTAGCGGGACCTACAATGAGCAGTTCTTC. This sequence encodes CASSPTSGTYNEQFF.

This clone appeared a single time. The J gene is TRBJ1-2, the V gene TRBV2, with 8 positions matching TRBD1. CDR1 and CDR2 (germline): SNHLY, FYNNEI. V was pared by 6 bases and J by 4 bases, with 16 bases of the junction left unmatched. This CDR3 has 17 residues. CDR3 nucleotides: TGTGCCAGCAGCCAGCCTAGGGCAGGGGGCTTTTCCTATGGCTACACCTTC. The encoded protein is CASSQPRAGGFSYGYTF.

The genes are TRBV11-2 and TRBJ2-1; maybe TRBD2 (7 bases). CDR1 is SGHAT, CDR2 FQNNGV, per germline. V lost 4 bases, J lost 0 bases, and 16 bases lay in between. The CDR3 length is 17 residues. The chain's CDR3 is CASSSGGRTHSYNEQFF. For the CDR3, the DNA is TGTGCCAGCAGCTCCGGGGGGCGGACCCACTCCTACAATGAGCAGTTCTTC.

The rearrangement uses TRBV28 and TRBJ1-4, with a weak D call TRBD1 (5 bases). The V end lost 4 bases, the J end lost 7 bases, and 16 bases lay between the germline ends. Germline values: CDR1 MDHEN, CDR2 SYDVKM. CDR3 length equals 15 residues. The CDR3 is CASSYPPWTSEKLFF. The CDR3 DNA is TGTGCCAGCAGTTACCCCCCCTGGACAAGTGAAAAACTGTTTTTT.

This clone turned up a few times. The V call is TRBV27, the J call TRBJ2-7; 7 bases agree with TRBD1. Germline CDR1 and CDR2: MNHEY and SMNVEV (reference sequence). With V trimmed by 7 bases and J by 3 bases, 12 bases remained unmatched. The CDR3 extends over 15 amino acids. The CDR3 is CASNSLDRAIYEQYF. The CDR3 DNA sequence: TGTGCCAGCAACTCCCTTGACAGGGCAATCTACGAGCAGTACTTC.

This clone was seen once. V and J are TRBV4-1 and TRBJ1-1; a possible D gene is TRBD1 (5 bases). The CDR3 spans 15 residues. The ends were cut back, 4 bases at V and 1 base at J, with 13 bases in the middle. The germline V gene encodes CDR1 MGHRA and CDR2 YSYEKL. The CDR3 protein is CASSRDRVWNTEAFF. CDR3 DNA sequence: TGCGCCAGCAGCCGCGACAGAGTCTGGAACACTGAAGCTTTCTTT.

For the CDR3, the DNA is TGTGCCGCTGCCAACTCTGGGGCCAACGTCCTGACTTTC. Its translation is CAAANSGANVLTF. This chain joins TRBV28 and TRBJ2-6; D is uncertain. Germline values: CDR1 MDHEN, CDR2 SYDVKM. Trimming pared 11 bases from V and 0 bases from J, leaving 8 bases between. The CDR3 consists of 13 residues.

V and J are TRBV5-1 and TRBJ2-7; D gene unclear. Trimming left V 7 bases short and J 0 bases short, with 14 bases between. Germline V gene lookup returns CDR1 SGHRS and CDR2 YFSETQ. The CDR3 spans 14 residues. CDR3 region: CASSTSAFSYEQYF. The DNA of the CDR3 is TGCGCCAGCTCGACTTCAGCCTTCTCCTACGAGCAGTACTTC.

The rearrangement uses TRBV18 and TRBJ2-7, with D maybe TRBD1 (6 bases). The ends were cut back, 0 bases at V and 0 bases at J, with 9 bases in the middle. The CDR3 has 15 amino acids. The germline V gene has CDR1 KGHSH and CDR2 LQKENI. Written as DNA, the CDR3 is TGTGCCAGCTCACCACCCTCACAGGGCTCCTACGAGCAGTACTTC. Protein sequence: CASSPPSQGSYEQYF.

V gene TRBV11-2 combines with J gene TRBJ2-1; D is undetermined. V lost 0 bases and J lost 15, with 15 bases in between. Looked up from germline, CDR1 is SGHAT and CDR2 is FQNNGV. The CDR3 covers 13 residues. CDR3 coding DNA: TGTGCCAGCAGCTTAGATACGTATAGCTCCGGGTTCTTC. Translating it yields CASSLDTYSSGFF.

The chain links TRBV4-1 to TRBJ1-2; tentative D call: TRBD1 (6 bases). V shed 0 bases and J shed 0 bases, with 14 bases lying between them. Germline loops: CDR1 MGHRA, CDR2 YSYEKL. There are 17 residues in the CDR3. The CDR3 is CASSQEGGTLANYGYTF. In DNA form, the CDR3 reads TGCGCCAGCAGCCAAGAGGGCGGGACACTCGCTAACTATGGCTACACCTTC.